This T cell receptor beta chain was observed in a study of blood T cell repertoires in COVID-19. About the research overall: Donors in the United States, Italy and Spain gave samples during acute or convalescent COVID-19. PBMCs, B-cell-depleted T cells, or T cells provided the cDNA or gDNA that made up the material.

The V segment lost 8 bases and the J segment 3 bases; nucleotides outside the gene matches: 7. CDR3 length: 13 amino acids. Per germline, CDR1 MNHEY and CDR2 SMNVEV (reference sequence). In the authors' methods: For nucleated cells, counts were estimated from reference gene primer amplification. The table came from immunoSEQ multiplex PCR; TCRdb's copy has only in-frame clones and leaves some out. D and trimming were read from the DNA, whereas the V and J calls and clone size are those reported in that table. This sample has roughly 410,000 clones, with 70% to 90% found just once. The J gene is TRBJ2-7, the V gene TRBV27; TRBD1 agrees at 7 bases. This clonotype originated in a man aged 35 to 55 with acute or convalescent COVID-19. Source material: peripheral blood. This chain's CDR3 is CASGQDRGYEQYF. CDR3 coding DNA: TGTGCCAGCGGACAGGACCGGGGCTACGAGCAGTACTTC.